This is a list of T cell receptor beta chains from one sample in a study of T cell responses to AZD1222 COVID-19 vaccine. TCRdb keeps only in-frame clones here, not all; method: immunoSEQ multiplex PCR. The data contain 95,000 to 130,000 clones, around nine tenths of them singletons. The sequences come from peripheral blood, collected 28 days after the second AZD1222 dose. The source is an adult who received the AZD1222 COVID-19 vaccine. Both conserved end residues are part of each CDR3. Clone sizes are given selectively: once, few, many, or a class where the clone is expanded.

cdr3_aa: CASSLGHRVNEKLFF; cdr3_length: 15; clone_size: NA; j_call: TRBJ1-4; v_call: TRBV5-1
cdr3_aa: CASSQPGRPWLLHF; cdr3_length: 14; clone_size: NA; j_call: TRBJ1-6; v_call: TRBV3-1/TRBV3-2
cdr3_aa: CASSQSRGGYGYTF; cdr3_length: 14; clone_size: NA; j_call: TRBJ1-2; v_call: TRBV18
cdr3_aa: CASTTNRAASWPQHF; cdr3_length: 15; clone_size: NA; j_call: TRBJ1-5; v_call: TRBV28
cdr3_aa: CASSFVQDEKLFF; cdr3_length: 13; clone_size: few; j_call: TRBJ1-4; v_call: TRBV28
cdr3_aa: CASSLSLYGGETQYF; cdr3_length: 15; clone_size: NA; j_call: TRBJ2-5; v_call: TRBV27
cdr3_aa: CASSEVFVRRDNSYEQYF; cdr3_length: 18; clone_size: NA; j_call: TRBJ2-7; v_call: TRBV6-1
cdr3_aa: CASSVGQNTGELFF; cdr3_length: 14; clone_size: NA; j_call: TRBJ2-2; v_call: TRBV9
cdr3_aa: CASRRETSGSTYEQYF; cdr3_length: 16; clone_size: NA; j_call: TRBJ2-7; v_call: TRBV4-1
cdr3_aa: CASSWTFASRTDTQYF; cdr3_length: 16; clone_size: NA; j_call: TRBJ2-3; v_call: TRBV28
cdr3_aa: CASRTGGFAGNTIYF; cdr3_length: 15; clone_size: NA; j_call: TRBJ1-3; v_call: TRBV6-6
cdr3_aa: CATSRELTVPGYEQYF; cdr3_length: 16; clone_size: once; j_call: TRBJ2-7; v_call: TRBV15
cdr3_aa: CASSGPDSGYEQYF; cdr3_length: 14; clone_size: NA; j_call: TRBJ2-7; v_call: TRBV7-2
cdr3_aa: CASRVLGRPYNEQFF; cdr3_length: 15; clone_size: NA; j_call: TRBJ2-1; v_call: TRBV27
cdr3_aa: CASNSGGGGQPQHF; cdr3_length: 14; clone_size: NA; j_call: TRBJ1-5; v_call: TRBV27
cdr3_aa: CAWNRPGSSPLHF; cdr3_length: 13; clone_size: NA; j_call: TRBJ1-6; v_call: TRBV30
cdr3_aa: CASSYLGAGVKNEQFF; cdr3_length: 16; clone_size: NA; j_call: TRBJ2-1; v_call: TRBV6-2/TRBV6-3
cdr3_aa: CASSHRDKNNEQFF; cdr3_length: 14; clone_size: NA; j_call: TRBJ2-1; v_call: TRBV13
cdr3_aa: CASSLGLAGGTGELFF; cdr3_length: 16; clone_size: once; j_call: TRBJ2-2; v_call: TRBV7-8
cdr3_aa: CASRATSGNNEQFF; cdr3_length: 14; clone_size: NA; j_call: TRBJ2-1; v_call: TRBV9
cdr3_aa: CAITQGEGQPQHF; cdr3_length: 13; clone_size: NA; j_call: TRBJ1-5; v_call: TRBV10-3
cdr3_aa: CASSPEGWGNYGYTF; cdr3_length: 15; clone_size: NA; j_call: TRBJ1-2; v_call: TRBV7-3
cdr3_aa: CASSSLQGYNEQFF; cdr3_length: 14; clone_size: NA; j_call: TRBJ2-1; v_call: TRBV11-2
cdr3_aa: CASSFKQTLYGYTF; cdr3_length: 14; clone_size: NA; j_call: TRBJ1-2; v_call: TRBV27
cdr3_aa: CASSRAGGPGDTQYF; cdr3_length: 15; clone_size: NA; j_call: TRBJ2-3; v_call: TRBV18
cdr3_aa: CASSYDSDGYEAFF; cdr3_length: 14; clone_size: NA; j_call: TRBJ1-1; v_call: TRBV6-6
cdr3_aa: CASSSGPTEAFF; cdr3_length: 12; clone_size: NA; j_call: TRBJ1-1; v_call: TRBV28
cdr3_aa: CATSDLFREVNEQFF; cdr3_length: 15; clone_size: NA; j_call: TRBJ2-1; v_call: TRBV24-1
cdr3_aa: CASSLPANYGYTF; cdr3_length: 13; clone_size: NA; j_call: TRBJ1-2; v_call: TRBV28
cdr3_aa: CASRLQVLMNTEAFF; cdr3_length: 15; clone_size: NA; j_call: TRBJ1-1; v_call: TRBV28
cdr3_aa: CASSATANQPQHF; cdr3_length: 13; clone_size: NA; j_call: TRBJ1-5; v_call: TRBV2
cdr3_aa: CASSQGTGGDQPQHF; cdr3_length: 15; clone_size: NA; j_call: TRBJ1-5; v_call: TRBV3-1/TRBV3-2